The 21 T cell receptor beta chains in this list originate from one sample, sequenced in a study of T-cell reconstitution after alpha-beta-depleted transplantation in children. Molecular barcoding with unique molecular identifiers was used for the TCRbeta library. One entry per CDR3 protein, called by TCRdb with MiXCR from the PCR reads. The table lists about a million distinct CDR3 sequences, roughly 29% of them singletons. This sample comprised PBMCs, mostly from graft donor cells, obtained 360 days after TCRalphabeta/CD19-depleted stem cell transplant. These receptors were taken from a boy younger than two who had a stem cell transplant for SCID, so the T cells may come from the graft donor.

Only one count was recorded for this clonotype. The chain links TRBV7-9 to TRBJ2-5, with 10 bases that match TRBD2. Per the germline V gene, CDR1 is SEHNR and CDR2 is FQNEAQ (reference sequence). V dropped 1 base and J dropped 2; count of bases not matched to a gene: 4. The CDR3 is 16 residues long. The DNA for the CDR3 is TGTGCCAGCAGCTTAGGGACTAGCGGACTGCAAGAGACCCAGTACTTC. This sequence encodes CASSLGTSGLQETQYF.

The rearrangement links TRBV3-1 to TRBJ2-7, with TRBD2 matching over 9 bases. From germline, CDR1 is LGHDT and CDR2 YNNKEL (reference sequence). The CDR3 totals 14 residues. Trimming removed 5 bases from V and 4 bases from J; junction bases left unmatched: 6. CDR3 amino acids: CASSKGLATYEQYF. The CDR3 DNA reads TGTGCCAGCAGCAAGGGACTAGCTACGTACGAGCAGTACTTC.

The chain couples TRBV29-1 to TRBJ2-5; D is undetermined. The CDR3 loop spans 10 amino acids. Trimming cost V 4 bases and J 5 bases, with 5 bases left between them. Germline CDR1 reads SQVTM; CDR2 reads ANQGSEA. CDR3 DNA sequence: TGCAGCGTTGTTGGGGAGACCCAGTACTTC. It yields the protein CSVVGETQYF.

The V gene is TRBV5-1, the J gene TRBJ2-5; 15 bases match TRBD2. Trimming removed 2 bases from V and 6 bases from J; junction bases left unmatched: 8. This CDR3 has 17 amino acids. CDR1 is SGHRS, CDR2 YFSETQ, per germline. This CDR3 is CASSLSGLAGGPKTQYF. The CDR3 DNA sequence: TGCGCCAGCAGCTTATCTGGACTAGCGGGGGGGCCAAAGACCCAGTACTTC.

This clonotype was picked up many times. J is TRBJ2-7 and V is TRBV2; D may be TRBD1 or TRBD2 (5 bases each). Germline V CDR1 and CDR2: SNHLY, FYNNEI. Trimming removed 8 bases from V and 3 bases from J, with 20 bases in between. The CDR3 has 15 amino acids. The CDR3 coding sequence is TGTGCCAGCCAAGAGGGGCTGCGGATTTACTACGAGCAGTACTTC. Encoded protein: CASQEGLRIYYEQYF.

V gene TRBV9 combines with J gene TRBJ2-1, with D hard to call. The germline V and J ends were trimmed by 4 bases and 2 bases, with 13 bases remaining between them. This CDR3 spans 15 amino acids. Per germline, CDR1 SGDLS and CDR2 YYNGEE. The DNA for the CDR3 is TGTGCCAGCAGCCTTTCTCCTTTGGCCTACAATGAGCAGTTCTTC. Amino acid sequence: CASSLSPLAYNEQFF.

In this sample, this clonotype turned up a few times. The chain couples TRBV5-1 to TRBJ2-1; 8 nucleotides line up with TRBD2. CDR3 length: 14 amino acids. The V gene's germline CDR1 is SGHRS and CDR2 YFSETQ. With V trimmed by 6 bases and J by 10 bases, 12 bases remained unmatched. The CDR3 coding sequence is TGCGCCAGCACCCCCGGGACTAGTGGTTGGGAGCAGTTCTTC. Translation gives CASTPGTSGWEQFF.

The chain combines TRBV25-1 with TRBJ2-1; TRBD1 agrees at 7 bases. The germline CDR1 and CDR2 sequences are MGHDK and SYGVNS. The CDR3 covers 17 residues. V shed 2 bases, J shed 7 bases, and the junction held 14 bases outside the gene matches. The CDR3 is CASSESWNRGPRNEQFF. The CDR3 bases are TGTGCCAGCAGTGAAAGTTGGAACAGGGGCCCCAGGAATGAGCAGTTCTTC.

The gene calls are TRBV11-2 and TRBJ2-3; 7 bases fit TRBD2. The germline gives CDR1 SGHAT, CDR2 FQNNGV. After removal of 5 bases from V and 2 bases from J, the junction contained 16 bases not matched to a gene. This CDR3 is 18 amino acids long. CDR3 nucleotide sequence: TGTGCCAGCAGCACCTTTCCGAGCGGGGCAGGATTCACAGATACGCAGTATTTT. It specifies CASSTFPSGAGFTDTQYF.

The rearrangement links TRBV9 to TRBJ1-2; tentative D call: TRBD1 (5 bases). The CDR3 length is 14 residues. Per germline, CDR1 SGDLS and CDR2 YYNGEE. The V end lost 0 bases, the J end lost 8 bases, and 14 bases lay between the germline ends. The CDR3 DNA is TGTGCCAGCAGCGTAGGCCAGGGCTATAACGGCTACACCTTC. Translated, it gives CASSVGQGYNGYTF.

The sample holds one count of this clonotype. The rearrangement links TRBV10-3 to TRBJ1-2; possibly TRBD1 for D (5 bases). V dropped 10 bases and J dropped 0 bases, with 15 bases sitting between them. CDR1 and CDR2 (germline): ENHRY, SYGVKD. The CDR3 extends over 14 amino acids. The CDR3 reads CATANRTPNYGYTF. CDR3 DNA: TGTGCCACCGCTAACAGGACCCCTAACTATGGCTACACCTTC.

V usage is TRBV7-2 and J usage is TRBJ2-3; D may be TRBD1 or TRBD2 (5 bases each). CDR1 SGHTA and CDR2 FQGNSA come from the germline V gene. V was shortened by 2 bases and J by 2 bases, with 32 bases between the two germline ends. This CDR3 is 22 amino acids long. CDR3 protein: CASSLWPPRQNNRDAATDTQYF. CDR3 nucleotides: TGTGCCAGCAGCTTATGGCCCCCGCGCCAAAACAACCGGGACGCCGCCACAGATACGCAGTATTTT.

The sample holds a few counts of this clonotype. The CDR3 reads CSVERNTGELFF. DNA for the CDR3: TGCAGCGTTGAACGGAACACCGGGGAGCTGTTTTTT. This chain joins TRBV29-1 and TRBJ2-2; D is uncertain. Germline V gene data show CDR1 as SQVTM and CDR2 as ANQGSEA. CDR3 length: 12 amino acids. The V end was cut by 2 bases, the J end by 1 base, with 2 bases between.

This clonotype was found a few times. J is TRBJ1-2 and V is TRBV29-1, with D possibly matching TRBD1 (5 bases). V was trimmed by 6 bases and J by 4 bases, leaving 12 bases between them. The germline V gene encodes CDR1 SQVTM and CDR2 ANQGSEA. The CDR3 is 12 amino acids. The CDR3 coding sequence is TGCAGCGTGAACCGGGGGACCTATGGCTACACCTTC. This gives the protein CSVNRGTYGYTF. The variable domain in full, completed from reference TRBV29-1 and TRBJ1-2, reads SAVISQKPSRDICQRGTSLTIQCQVDSQVTMMFWYRQQPGQSLTLIATANQGSEATYESGFVIDKFPISRPNLTFSTLTVSNMSPEDSSIYLCSVNRGTYGYTFGSGTRLTVV.

The chain recombines TRBV29-1 with TRBJ1-1; D gene uncertain. Trimming took off 6 bases at V and 2 bases at J, with 16 bases between the two ends. In germline, CDR1 is SQVTM, CDR2 ANQGSEA. The CDR3 has 14 amino acids. The chain's CDR3 is CSVPSLAVNTEAFF. As DNA, the CDR3 is TGCAGCGTACCTTCCCTGGCGGTTAACACTGAAGCTTTCTTT.

This clonotype was seen more than once but under ten times. The chain links TRBV25-1 to TRBJ2-5, with 8 bases matching TRBD2. The CDR3 sequence is 13 residues long. The germline CDR1 and CDR2 sequences are MGHDK and SYGVNS. J lost 5 bases, V lost 6 bases, and 5 bases had no gene match. As DNA, the CDR3 is TGTGCCAGCAGCAACCGGGGGGGGGAGACCCAGTACTTC. Translated, it gives CASSNRGGETQYF.

The sample holds a few counts of this clonotype. V gene TRBV29-1 combines with J gene TRBJ2-2, with D perhaps TRBD1 (6 bases). Germline values: CDR1 SQVTM, CDR2 ANQGSEA. V lost 2 bases to trimming and J lost 6 bases, with 10 bases between them. The CDR3 length is 13 residues. CDR3 residues: CSVETGLAGELFF. The CDR3 bases are TGCAGCGTTGAAACAGGGTTAGCCGGGGAGCTGTTTTTT.

In this sample, this clonotype turned up once. The chain joins TRBV4-1 to TRBJ2-6; 9 bases map to TRBD1. V lost 7 bases, J lost 3 bases, and 10 bases stayed unmatched. The CDR3 spans 17 residues. The germline gives CDR1 MGHRA, CDR2 YSYEKL. The CDR3 protein is CASTRQGVVGGANVLTF. The CDR3 DNA follows: TGCGCCAGCACTAGACAGGGGGTAGTCGGTGGGGCCAACGTCCTGACTTTC.

This sequence joins TRBV20-1 and TRBJ2-5, with 10 bases aligning to TRBD2. Trimming cost V 3 bases and J 7 bases; bases outside gene matches: 5. This CDR3 contains 13 residues. Germline CDR1 DFQATT, CDR2 SNEGSKA (reference sequence). DNA for the CDR3: TGCAGTGCTAGTCCTAGGACTAGCGGGACCCAGTACTTC. It codes for CSASPRTSGTQYF.

The chain couples TRBV24-1 to TRBJ2-7, with D perhaps matching TRBD1 (6 bases). Germline lookup yields CDR1 KGHDR and CDR2 SFDVKD. V gave up 5 bases and J gave up 5 bases, with 12 bases separating them. The CDR3 extends over 13 amino acids. DNA for the CDR3: TGTGCCACCAGTGTACAGGGTTTCAACGAGCAGTACTTC. Its protein is CATSVQGFNEQYF.

The rearrangement joins TRBV7-8 to TRBJ1-1; D call uncertain. The CDR3 runs to 13 residues. V lost 4 bases to trimming and J lost 5 bases, with 11 bases between them. The germline V gene has CDR1 SGHVS and CDR2 FQNEAQ. The chain's CDR3 is CASSSIHDTEAFF. The CDR3 DNA follows: TGTGCCAGCAGCTCCATACACGATACTGAAGCTTTCTTT.